This T cell receptor beta chain was identified in a study of T cells in localized non-small cell lung cancer. Study results and caveats: A median of around 60 clones ranked among the top 100 in tumor appeared in adjacent lung. The highest T cell clonality was in uninvolved adjacent lung, above tumor.

Method: immunoSEQ multiplex PCR; TCRdb's copy keeps in-frame clones and lacks some. The sample carries over 40,000 clones, around four fifths recorded once. A remark on this clone: Its antigen is as yet unknown.

The CDR3 totals 16 residues. Germline CDR1 reads SQVTM; CDR2 reads ANQGSEA. The ends lost 0 bases at V and 7 bases at J; junction bases unmatched: 7. The chain combines TRBV29-1 with TRBJ2-2; 11 nucleotides line up with TRBD1. The clonotype comes from a man aged 35 to 69 with stage III lung adenocarcinoma. Source: peripheral blood mononuclear cells, taken before any cancer treatment. The CDR3 loop is CSVEDPGQGVYGELFF. The CDR3 DNA is TGCAGCGTTGAAGATCCGGGACAGGGGGTTTACGGGGAGCTGTTTTTT.